A selection of T cell receptor beta chains follows, all from one sample in a study of OX40 agonist ivuxolimab in advanced cancers. The method was immunoSEQ multiplex PCR; TCRdb's version includes in-frame clones alone and lacks a portion of them. The sample lists approximately 68,000 clones; roughly 83% were seen once. The sequencing here drew on CD4+ or CD8+ T cells sorted from blood, taken in a trial of the OX40 agonist ivuxolimab. The receptor set was obtained from an adult with an advanced solid tumor such as melanoma, head and neck, liver or kidney cancer. Each CDR3 is given with its conserved first and last residue. The D gene is left open where the match is weak. Clone sizes are given selectively: once, few, many, or a class where the clone is expanded.

v_gene	d_gene	j_gene	abundance	CDR3aa	CDR3nt
TRBV27	.	TRBJ1-2	.	CASSLFPAYGYTF	TGTGCCAGCAGTTTATTTCCAGCCTATGGCTACACCTTC
TRBV7-9	.	TRBJ2-5	.	CASSGVRGEETQYF	TGTGCCAGCAGCGGCGTCAGGGGTGAAGAGACCCAGTACTTC
TRBV18	.	TRBJ2-7	once	CASSLGKPNVYEQYF	TGTGCCAGCTCTCTGGGGAAACCCAATGTCTACGAGCAGTACTTC
TRBV19	.	TRBJ1-6	once	CASSIGASNSPLHF	TGTGCCAGTAGTATAGGGGCCTCAAATTCACCCCTCCACTTT
TRBV12-5	.	TRBJ2-2	.	CASGTGGRTGELFF	TGTGCTAGTGGAACGGGGGGCCGCACCGGGGAGCTGTTTTTT
TRBV6-5	TRBD1	TRBJ1-5	.	CASQPGRGNQPQHF	TGTGCCAGCCAACCCGGCAGGGGGAATCAGCCCCAGCATTTT
TRBV5-1	.	TRBJ2-2	once	CASRSRVTGELFF	TGCGCCAGCAGAAGCAGGGTGACCGGGGAGCTGTTTTTT
TRBV11-2	.	TRBJ1-6	.	CASSLTRVRDNSPLHF	TGTGCCAGCAGCTTAACAAGGGTCAGAGATAATTCACCCCTCCACTTT
TRBV7-3	.	TRBJ1-1	.	CASSLRPGSNTEAFF	TGTGCCAGCAGCTTACGGCCGGGTTCGAACACTGAAGCTTTCTTT
TRBV7-8	TRBD2	TRBJ2-1	.	CASSLLAGTYNEQFF	TGTGCCAGCAGCTTATTAGCGGGCACCTACAATGAGCAGTTCTTC
TRBV4-2	TRBD1	TRBJ2-4	once	CASSQRTGFNIQYF	TGTGCCAGCAGCCAACGGACAGGTTTTAACATTCAGTACTTC
TRBV6-5	.	TRBJ2-7	once	CASTRGKLTYEQYF	TGTGCCAGCACCAGAGGGAAGCTTACCTACGAGCAGTACTTC
TRBV29-1	TRBD2	TRBJ2-1	.	CSVDLAGTAYNEQFF	TGCAGCGTTGACCTAGCGGGGACCGCCTACAATGAGCAGTTCTTC
TRBV5-5	.	TRBJ2-5	.	CASSLGRFQETQYF	TGTGCCAGCAGCTTGGGGCGGTTCCAAGAGACCCAGTACTTC
TRBV19	TRBD2	TRBJ2-3	.	CASSTLAGATDTQYF	TGTGCCAGTAGTACATTAGCGGGGGCGACAGATACGCAGTATTTT
TRBV7-3	TRBD2	TRBJ2-5	.	CASSLWTGSGAQYF	TGTGCCAGCAGCTTATGGACTGGTAGCGGGGCCCAGTACTTC
TRBV9	TRBD1	TRBJ1-1	.	CASSDRQGAISEAFF	TGTGCCAGCAGCGATCGACAGGGGGCCATCTCGGAAGCTTTCTTT
TRBV27	.	TRBJ2-1	.	CASRLGGSSYNEQFF	TGTGCCAGCCGTCTAGGGGGGAGCTCCTACAATGAGCAGTTCTTC
TRBV11-2	.	TRBJ1-6	.	CASSLVSGRRGNSPLHF	TGTGCCAGCAGCTTAGTTTCGGGCCGAAGGGGGAATTCACCCCTCCACTTT
TRBV19	.	TRBJ1-5	few	CASSIKGSSNQPQHF	TGTGCCAGTAGTATTAAGGGATCTAGCAATCAGCCCCAGCATTTT
TRBV6-5	.	TRBJ2-7	few	CASTRDYEQYF	TGTGCCAGCACCCGAGACTACGAGCAGTACTTC
TRBV7-8	.	TRBJ1-1	.	CASSPQMYGEAFF	TGTGCCAGCAGTCCCCAGATGTACGGTGAAGCTTTCTTT
TRBV4-1	.	TRBJ1-4	.	CASSRDWGGGYSEKLFF	TGCGCCAGCAGCCGAGATTGGGGAGGAGGGTATTCCGAAAAACTGTTTTTT
TRBV28	.	TRBJ2-2	.	CASTYRVTGELFF	TGTGCCAGCACATACAGGGTCACCGGGGAGCTGTTTTTT
TRBV21-1	.	TRBJ2-5	.	CASRSCLGTSGVRRETQYF	TGTGCCAGCAGGTCGTGTCTCGGGACTAGCGGGGTGAGGCGAGAGACCCAGTACTTC
TRBV19	TRBD1	TRBJ1-1	.	CASSPGTGIMNTEAFF	TGTGCCAGTAGTCCCGGGACAGGGATCATGAACACTGAAGCTTTCTTT
TRBV11-2	.	TRBJ2-2	.	CASRESGPTGELFF	TGTGCCAGCAGGGAATCAGGGCCCACCGGGGAGCTGTTTTTT
TRBV11-2	.	TRBJ2-3	few	CASSRYGPASTDTQYF	TGTGCCAGCAGCAGATACGGCCCCGCTAGCACAGATACGCAGTATTTT
TRBV9	.	TRBJ1-4	.	CASSVIWGPSATNEKLFF	TGTGCCAGCAGCGTAATATGGGGGCCAAGTGCAACTAATGAAAAACTGTTTTTT
TRBV7-8	.	TRBJ1-2	.	CASSFQTDNYGYTF	TGTGCCAGCAGCTTCCAGACAGACAACTATGGCTACACCTTC
TRBV29-1	.	TRBJ1-1	.	CSVGRSNTEAFF	TGCAGCGTTGGGAGGTCCAACACTGAAGCTTTCTTT
TRBV4-2	.	TRBJ2-4	.	CASSQASGLAKNIQYF	TGTGCCAGCAGTCAAGCCTCAGGACTCGCCAAAAACATTCAGTACTTC